The rows below give T cell receptor beta chains drawn from one sample of a study of shared clonotypes between healthy human individuals. This table comes from immunoSEQ multiplex PCR, and its TCRdb copy is limited to in-frame clones, with some not included. The table has 560,000 or so clones, 95% to 97% seen once. The sequencing sample was made of naive CD8+ T cells sorted from blood. All receptors come from a woman aged 25 to 39 in good health. The CDR3 runs from the conserved cysteine through the conserved F or W. D genes are given only for firm matches. Size values are once, few and many counts, or a class for expanded clones, and some rows have none.

abundance: once; j_gene: TRBJ2-7; v_gene: TRBV9; d_gene: NA; CDR3aa: CASSVAGVPYEQYF; CDR3nt: TGTGCCAGCAGCGTAGCCGGGGTTCCCTACGAGCAGTACTTC
abundance: NA; j_gene: TRBJ2-7; v_gene: TRBV5-6; d_gene: TRBD2; CDR3aa: CASSLAASGPYEQYF; CDR3nt: TGTGCCAGCAGCTTGGCGGCTAGCGGACCCTACGAGCAGTACTTC
abundance: NA; j_gene: TRBJ2-5; v_gene: TRBV28; d_gene: NA; CDR3aa: CASSFGHLQETQYF; CDR3nt: TGTGCCAGCAGTTTTGGACACCTCCAAGAGACCCAGTACTTC
abundance: NA; j_gene: TRBJ1-4; v_gene: TRBV27; d_gene: NA; CDR3aa: CASSLIRGGAKLFF; CDR3nt: TGTGCCAGCAGTTTAATCAGGGGAGGAGCGAAACTGTTTTTT
abundance: NA; j_gene: TRBJ1-6; v_gene: TRBV6-5; d_gene: NA; CDR3aa: CASSYGYSYNSPLHF; CDR3nt: TGTGCCAGCAGTTACGGTTACTCCTATAATTCACCCCTCCACTTT
abundance: NA; j_gene: TRBJ1-1; v_gene: TRBV19; d_gene: NA; CDR3aa: CASSILKNTEAFF; CDR3nt: TGTGCCAGTAGTATTCTCAAGAACACTGAAGCTTTCTTT
abundance: NA; j_gene: TRBJ1-1; v_gene: TRBV9; d_gene: TRBD1; CDR3aa: CASSSPGGQNMNTEAFF; CDR3nt: TGTGCCAGCAGCTCTCCAGGGGGACAGAACATGAACACTGAAGCTTTCTTT
abundance: NA; j_gene: TRBJ2-3; v_gene: TRBV6-4; d_gene: TRBD2; CDR3aa: CASTYGLAGADTQYF; CDR3nt: TGTGCCAGCACCTACGGACTAGCGGGAGCAGATACGCAGTATTTT
abundance: NA; j_gene: TRBJ2-4; v_gene: TRBV2; d_gene: NA; CDR3aa: CATLLGAKNIQYF; CDR3nt: TGTGCCACCCTCCTGGGTGCCAAAAACATTCAGTACTTC
abundance: NA; j_gene: TRBJ1-5; v_gene: TRBV28; d_gene: NA; CDR3aa: CASSPTGNQPQHF; CDR3nt: TGTGCCAGCAGTCCTACCGGCAATCAGCCCCAGCATTTT
abundance: NA; j_gene: TRBJ1-1; v_gene: TRBV7-6; d_gene: TRBD1; CDR3aa: CASSLAMGQGGTEAFF; CDR3nt: TGTGCCAGCAGCTTAGCGATGGGACAGGGGGGAACTGAAGCTTTCTTT
abundance: NA; j_gene: TRBJ1-5; v_gene: TRBV27; d_gene: NA; CDR3aa: CASSFMVHQPQHF; CDR3nt: TGTGCCAGCAGTTTCATGGTCCACCAGCCCCAGCATTTT
abundance: NA; j_gene: TRBJ2-7; v_gene: TRBV27; d_gene: TRBD1; CDR3aa: CASSFTGTGEHEQYF; CDR3nt: TGTGCCAGCAGTTTTACCGGGACAGGGGAACACGAGCAGTACTTC
abundance: NA; j_gene: TRBJ2-3; v_gene: TRBV19; d_gene: NA; CDR3aa: CASSIQDTQYF; CDR3nt: TGTGCCAGTAGTATTCAAGATACGCAGTATTTT
abundance: NA; j_gene: TRBJ2-5; v_gene: TRBV5-1; d_gene: NA; CDR3aa: CASSDPPLAGPEETQYF; CDR3nt: TGCGCCAGCAGCGACCCACCCCTGGCGGGACCTGAAGAGACCCAGTACTTC
abundance: NA; j_gene: TRBJ2-1; v_gene: TRBV11-2; d_gene: NA; CDR3aa: CASSLVGSSYNEQFF; CDR3nt: TGTGCCAGCAGCTTAGTTGGCAGCTCCTACAATGAGCAGTTCTTC
abundance: once; j_gene: TRBJ2-3; v_gene: TRBV5-1; d_gene: TRBD1; CDR3aa: CASSSGTGGATDTQYF; CDR3nt: TGCGCCAGCAGCTCCGGGACAGGGGGCGCCACAGATACGCAGTATTTT
abundance: NA; j_gene: TRBJ1-5; v_gene: TRBV4-2; d_gene: NA; CDR3aa: CASSLRQENQPQHF; CDR3nt: TGTGCCAGCAGCCTCAGACAGGAAAATCAGCCCCAGCATTTT
abundance: once; j_gene: TRBJ2-7; v_gene: TRBV5-6; d_gene: NA; CDR3aa: CASSLEASDEQYF; CDR3nt: TGTGCCAGCAGCCTAGAGGCTAGCGACGAGCAGTACTTC
abundance: NA; j_gene: TRBJ2-3; v_gene: TRBV11-2; d_gene: TRBD1; CDR3aa: CASSILTGAGDTQYF; CDR3nt: TGTGCCAGCAGCATACTGACAGGGGCTGGAGATACGCAGTATTTT
abundance: NA; j_gene: TRBJ2-7; v_gene: TRBV7-9; d_gene: NA; CDR3aa: CASSPPSEDEQYF; CDR3nt: TGTGCCAGCAGCCCCCCCTCTGAAGACGAGCAGTACTTC
abundance: NA; j_gene: TRBJ2-5; v_gene: TRBV11-3; d_gene: TRBD1; CDR3aa: CASSLFPGQGPETQYF; CDR3nt: TGTGCCAGCAGCCTATTCCCGGGACAGGGCCCAGAGACCCAGTACTTC
abundance: NA; j_gene: TRBJ2-3; v_gene: TRBV28; d_gene: TRBD2; CDR3aa: CASSTPLAGAISGADTQYF; CDR3nt: TGTGCCAGCAGTACTCCCCTAGCGGGAGCCATCTCCGGCGCAGATACGCAGTATTTT
abundance: NA; j_gene: TRBJ2-1; v_gene: TRBV7-2; d_gene: NA; CDR3aa: CASSLGTLEKFF; CDR3nt: TGTGCCAGCAGCTTGGGGACATTAGAAAAGTTCTTC
abundance: NA; j_gene: TRBJ1-1; v_gene: TRBV6-1; d_gene: NA; CDR3aa: CASSETRWGWTEAFF; CDR3nt: TGTGCCAGCAGTGAAACGAGGTGGGGCTGGACTGAAGCTTTCTTT
abundance: NA; j_gene: TRBJ2-1; v_gene: TRBV4-1; d_gene: NA; CDR3aa: CASSQDDRSSYNEQFF; CDR3nt: TGCGCCAGCAGCCAAGATGACAGGAGCTCCTACAATGAGCAGTTCTTC
abundance: NA; j_gene: TRBJ2-1; v_gene: TRBV19; d_gene: NA; CDR3aa: CASRSDAGKQFF; CDR3nt: TGTGCCAGTAGATCAGACGCGGGAAAACAGTTCTTC
abundance: NA; j_gene: TRBJ2-7; v_gene: TRBV6-1; d_gene: TRBD2; CDR3aa: CASSEAAGGSYEQYF; CDR3nt: TGTGCCAGCAGTGAAGCTGCGGGGGGCTCCTACGAGCAGTACTTC
abundance: NA; j_gene: TRBJ2-7; v_gene: TRBV21-1; d_gene: NA; CDR3aa: CASSKSSGPRSSDEQYF; CDR3nt: TGTGCCAGCAGCAAATCATCCGGACCCAGAAGCAGTGACGAGCAGTACTTC
abundance: NA; j_gene: TRBJ2-1; v_gene: TRBV27; d_gene: TRBD1; CDR3aa: CASSFMTGEPYQQFF; CDR3nt: TGTGCCAGCAGTTTTATGACAGGGGAACCGTACCAGCAGTTCTTC
abundance: NA; j_gene: TRBJ2-1; v_gene: TRBV6-1; d_gene: NA; CDR3aa: CASSDGGSFEQFF; CDR3nt: TGTGCCAGCAGTGACGGAGGGTCGTTTGAGCAGTTCTTC
abundance: NA; j_gene: TRBJ1-3; v_gene: TRBV6-5; d_gene: NA; CDR3aa: CASSGGNTIYF; CDR3nt: TGTGCCAGCAGCGGTGGAAACACCATATATTTT
abundance: NA; j_gene: TRBJ1-5; v_gene: TRBV28; d_gene: NA; CDR3aa: CASSPLSSSASAQHF; CDR3nt: TGTGCCAGCAGCCCCCTATCTAGCAGTGCCTCGGCCCAGCATTTT
abundance: NA; j_gene: TRBJ2-7; v_gene: TRBV28; d_gene: TRBD2; CDR3aa: CASSPRLAASYEQYF; CDR3nt: TGTGCCAGCAGTCCCAGACTAGCGGCCTCCTACGAGCAGTACTTC
abundance: NA; j_gene: TRBJ2-5; v_gene: TRBV19; d_gene: TRBD2; CDR3aa: CASSMTSGETQYF; CDR3nt: TGTGCCAGTAGTATGACTAGCGGTGAGACCCAGTACTTC
abundance: once; j_gene: TRBJ2-1; v_gene: TRBV5-1; d_gene: TRBD2; CDR3aa: CASSPREGRYNEQFF; CDR3nt: TGCGCCAGCAGCCCGCGGGAGGGCCGGTACAATGAGCAGTTCTTC
abundance: NA; j_gene: TRBJ2-2; v_gene: TRBV7-2; d_gene: NA; CDR3aa: CASSSIGGTTGELFF; CDR3nt: TGTGCCAGCAGCTCGATCGGGGGCACCACCGGGGAGCTGTTTTTT
abundance: NA; j_gene: TRBJ2-3; v_gene: TRBV11-2; d_gene: NA; CDR3aa: CASGDFDDTQYF; CDR3nt: TGTGCCAGTGGTGATTTTGACGATACGCAGTATTTT
abundance: NA; j_gene: TRBJ2-7; v_gene: TRBV28; d_gene: NA; CDR3aa: CASSLWASRSSYEQYF; CDR3nt: TGTGCCAGCAGTTTATGGGCGTCTAGGAGCTCCTACGAGCAGTACTTC
abundance: NA; j_gene: TRBJ2-1; v_gene: TRBV27; d_gene: TRBD2; CDR3aa: CASSFMGLASPEQFF; CDR3nt: TGTGCCAGCAGTTTTATGGGACTAGCTTCCCCTGAGCAGTTCTTC
abundance: NA; j_gene: TRBJ2-7; v_gene: TRBV19; d_gene: NA; CDR3aa: CASTQAHGPGWGYEQYF; CDR3nt: TGTGCCAGTACCCAAGCCCACGGTCCGGGTTGGGGCTACGAGCAGTACTTC
abundance: NA; j_gene: TRBJ2-1; v_gene: TRBV27; d_gene: NA; CDR3aa: CASTLDTYNEQFF; CDR3nt: TGTGCCAGCACATTAGACACCTACAATGAGCAGTTCTTC
abundance: NA; j_gene: TRBJ1-1; v_gene: TRBV25-1; d_gene: NA; CDR3aa: CASSLNRMGNTEAFF; CDR3nt: TGTGCCAGCAGCCTTAACAGGATGGGGAACACTGAAGCTTTCTTT
abundance: NA; j_gene: TRBJ1-6; v_gene: TRBV15; d_gene: NA; CDR3aa: CATSRDEQSNSPLHF; CDR3nt: TGTGCCACCAGCAGAGACGAACAGTCAAATTCACCCCTCCACTTT
abundance: NA; j_gene: TRBJ1-6; v_gene: TRBV10-1; d_gene: NA; CDR3aa: CASRPSIGAGAENSPLHF; CDR3nt: TGCGCCAGCAGGCCGTCAATTGGGGCAGGGGCTGAGAATTCACCCCTCCACTTT
abundance: NA; j_gene: TRBJ2-7; v_gene: TRBV25-1; d_gene: NA; CDR3aa: CASIPPGLQKQYF; CDR3nt: TGTGCCAGCATCCCCCCGGGACTCCAGAAGCAGTACTTC
abundance: NA; j_gene: TRBJ2-7; v_gene: TRBV28; d_gene: NA; CDR3aa: CASSFIALSGGIYEQYF; CDR3nt: TGTGCCAGCAGTTTCATCGCGCTTTCTGGGGGGATCTACGAGCAGTACTTC
abundance: NA; j_gene: TRBJ2-5; v_gene: TRBV6-1; d_gene: TRBD1; CDR3aa: CASNTGQGADETQYF; CDR3nt: TGTGCCAGCAATACGGGACAGGGGGCGGATGAGACCCAGTACTTC
abundance: NA; j_gene: TRBJ2-7; v_gene: TRBV28; d_gene: TRBD2; CDR3aa: CAGSWGGIDEQYF; CDR3nt: TGTGCCGGGTCGTGGGGAGGGATAGACGAGCAGTACTTC
abundance: NA; j_gene: TRBJ2-7; v_gene: TRBV30; d_gene: NA; CDR3aa: CAWTSRGSRPPYEQYF; CDR3nt: TGTGCCTGGACCTCAAGGGGCAGCCGACCTCCCTACGAGCAGTACTTC
abundance: NA; j_gene: TRBJ2-1; v_gene: TRBV29-1; d_gene: NA; CDR3aa: CSVEGVVSYNEQFF; CDR3nt: TGCAGCGTTGAAGGGGTGGTATCCTACAATGAGCAGTTCTTC
abundance: NA; j_gene: TRBJ2-7; v_gene: TRBV27; d_gene: TRBD2; CDR3aa: CATKLTSYSSYEQYF; CDR3nt: TGTGCCACCAAATTGACTAGCTATAGCTCCTACGAGCAGTACTTC
abundance: NA; j_gene: TRBJ2-2; v_gene: TRBV2; d_gene: NA; CDR3aa: CASSEALGVPGELFF; CDR3nt: TGTGCCAGCAGTGAAGCGCTAGGGGTGCCCGGGGAGCTGTTTTTT
abundance: NA; j_gene: TRBJ1-1; v_gene: TRBV9; d_gene: NA; CDR3aa: CASSVRVLGAEAFF; CDR3nt: TGTGCCAGCAGCGTTAGGGTGTTAGGGGCTGAAGCTTTCTTT
abundance: NA; j_gene: TRBJ2-7; v_gene: TRBV5-4; d_gene: NA; CDR3aa: CASSFNGGQGQYF; CDR3nt: TGTGCCAGCAGCTTTAATGGGGGGCAAGGGCAGTACTTC
abundance: NA; j_gene: TRBJ1-6; v_gene: TRBV19; d_gene: NA; CDR3aa: CASSTPSDSYNSPLHF; CDR3nt: TGTGCCAGTAGTACCCCCTCGGACAGCTATAATTCACCCCTCCACTTT
abundance: NA; j_gene: TRBJ1-3; v_gene: TRBV7-9; d_gene: NA; CDR3aa: CASSWQGYGNTIYF; CDR3nt: TGTGCCAGCAGCTGGCAGGGTTACGGAAACACCATATATTTT
abundance: once; j_gene: TRBJ2-5; v_gene: TRBV30; d_gene: NA; CDR3aa: CAWDEGETQYF; CDR3nt: TGTGCCTGGGACGAGGGAGAGACCCAGTACTTC